This TCR beta chain was captured in a study of human T cells and chemical hapten exposure. Study in general: Affected patients, primarily female, had alopecia areata, totalis or universalis.

This clonotype has a count of ten or more. V lost 1 base and J lost 7, with 8 bases in between. CDR1 SGHAT and CDR2 FQNNGV come from the germline V gene. The length of the CDR3 is 12 residues. Time point denoted: patch test 3, about 24 weeks after DPC sensitization. Treatment noted: therapeutic diphenylcyclopropenone sensitization with weekly scalp DPC. TCRdb redid the calling of the RACE reads with MiXCR, one entry per CDR3 protein. The profile shows about 84,000 distinct CDR3 sequences, roughly 10% of them singletons. The receptor was isolated from a woman between 45 and 60 years old with alopecia areata. Some clones in this sample may be carry-over from other donors' samples. The input for sequencing was whole blood, taken in connection with sensitization to the hapten diphenylcyclopropenone (DPC). The chain couples TRBV11-2 to TRBJ2-7; D call uncertain. Here the CDR3 reads CASSLVGQEQYF. The CDR3 nucleotides read TGTGCCAGCAGCTTAGTGGGCCAGGAGCAGTACTTC.